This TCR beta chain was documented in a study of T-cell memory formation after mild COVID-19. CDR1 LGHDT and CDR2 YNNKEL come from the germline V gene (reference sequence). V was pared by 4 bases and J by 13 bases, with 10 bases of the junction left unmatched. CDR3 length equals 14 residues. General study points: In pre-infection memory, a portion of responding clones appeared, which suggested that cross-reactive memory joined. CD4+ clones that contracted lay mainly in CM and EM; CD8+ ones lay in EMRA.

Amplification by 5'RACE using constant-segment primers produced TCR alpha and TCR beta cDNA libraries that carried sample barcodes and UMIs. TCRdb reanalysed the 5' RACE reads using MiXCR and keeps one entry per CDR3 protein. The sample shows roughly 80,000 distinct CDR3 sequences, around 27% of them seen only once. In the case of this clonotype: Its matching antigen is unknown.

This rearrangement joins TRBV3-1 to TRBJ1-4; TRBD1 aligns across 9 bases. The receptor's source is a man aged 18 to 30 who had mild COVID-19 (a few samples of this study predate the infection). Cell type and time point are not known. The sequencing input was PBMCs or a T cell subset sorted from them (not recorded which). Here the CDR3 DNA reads TGTGCCAGCAGCCCCCCGGGACAGGGATTTTTACTGTTTTTT. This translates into CASSPPGQGFLLFF.